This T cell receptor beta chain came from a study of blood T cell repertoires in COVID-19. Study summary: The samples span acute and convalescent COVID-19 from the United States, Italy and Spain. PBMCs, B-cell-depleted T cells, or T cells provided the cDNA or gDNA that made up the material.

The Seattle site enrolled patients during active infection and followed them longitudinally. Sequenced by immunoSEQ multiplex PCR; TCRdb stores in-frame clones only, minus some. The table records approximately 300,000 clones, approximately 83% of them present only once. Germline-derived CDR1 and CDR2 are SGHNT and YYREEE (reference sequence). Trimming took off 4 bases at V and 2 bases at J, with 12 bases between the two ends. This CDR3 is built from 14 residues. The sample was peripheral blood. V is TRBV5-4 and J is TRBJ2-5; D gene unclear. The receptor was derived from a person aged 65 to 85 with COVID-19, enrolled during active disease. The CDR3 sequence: CASSPQSRQETQYF. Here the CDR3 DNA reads TGTGCCAGCAGCCCTCAGAGCAGGCAAGAGACCCAGTACTTC.